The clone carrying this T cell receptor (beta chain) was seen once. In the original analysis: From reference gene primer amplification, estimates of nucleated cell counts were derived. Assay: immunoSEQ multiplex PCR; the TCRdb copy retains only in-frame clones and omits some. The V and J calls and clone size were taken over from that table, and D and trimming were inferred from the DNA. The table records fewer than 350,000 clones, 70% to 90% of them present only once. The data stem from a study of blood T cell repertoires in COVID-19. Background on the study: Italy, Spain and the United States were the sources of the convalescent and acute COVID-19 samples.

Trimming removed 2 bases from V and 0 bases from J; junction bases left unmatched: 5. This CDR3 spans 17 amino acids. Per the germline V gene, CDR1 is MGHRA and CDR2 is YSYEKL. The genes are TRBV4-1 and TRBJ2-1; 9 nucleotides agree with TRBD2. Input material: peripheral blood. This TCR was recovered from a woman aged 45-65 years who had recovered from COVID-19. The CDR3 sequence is CASSQLSGGPSYNEQFF. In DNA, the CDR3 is TGCGCCAGCAGCCAACTTAGCGGGGGACCCTCCTACAATGAGCAGTTCTTC.